One sample yielded the 13 T cell receptor beta chains listed below, sequenced in a study of T cell responses to AZD1222 COVID-19 vaccine. TCRdb's copy holds only in-frame clones and misses some; the assay was immunoSEQ multiplex PCR. The table lists just over 95,000 clones, roughly nine tenths of them singletons. Here the sequenced sample was peripheral blood, taken on day 0 of AZD1222 vaccination. The receptors were sampled from an adult in good health.

This clone appeared a single time. The DNA of the CDR3 is TGTGCCAGCAGTTTTAAAAGGGGTGACAACTATGGCTACACCTTC. Translating it yields CASSFKRGDNYGYTF. The chain has TRBV28 and TRBJ1-2; maybe TRBD1 (5 bases). This CDR3 is 15 amino acids long. Germline values: CDR1 MDHEN, CDR2 SYDVKM. Trimming stripped 3 bases from V and 2 bases from J, with 13 bases between.

The genes are TRBV11-2 and TRBJ1-2, with TRBD1 as a possible D gene (5 bases). The germline V and J ends were trimmed by 5 bases and 1 base, with 11 bases remaining between them. This CDR3 has 14 residues. From germline, CDR1 is SGHAT and CDR2 FQNNGV. The CDR3 region is CASSQGTVNYGYTF. DNA of the CDR3: TGTGCCAGCAGCCAAGGGACGGTTAACTATGGCTACACCTTC.

The V and J genes are TRBV11-1 and TRBJ1-1, with a possible D match to TRBD1 (6 bases). The V gene lost 9 bases and the J gene lost 5 bases, with 19 bases spanning the gap. Germline CDR1 SGHAT, CDR2 FQDESV (reference sequence). CDR3 size: 14 residues. CDR3 nucleotide sequence: TGTGCCAGTCGTTCACAGGGTGGAGGGACTGAAGCTTTCTTT. Translated, it gives CASRSQGGGTEAFF.

Only one count was recorded for this clone. This chain's CDR3 is CASSQQGESPLHF. In nucleotides, the CDR3 is TGCGCCAGCAGCCAGCAGGGGGAATCACCCCTCCACTTT. The V call is TRBV4-3, the J call TRBJ1-6, with TRBD1 matching over 7 bases. Trimming at V came to 3 bases and at J to 10 bases, leaving 3 bases not matched to a gene. The CDR3 totals 13 residues. Germline-derived CDR1 and CDR2 are LGHNA and YSLEER.

The rearrangement uses TRBV10-3 and TRBJ2-7; the D is unclear. The germline CDR1 and CDR2 sequences are ENHRY and SYGVKD. With 8 bases removed from V and 0 bases from J, the gap between germline ends came to 14 bases. The CDR3 runs 14 residues. CDR3 residues: CAILGRRLSYEQYF. In DNA form, the CDR3 reads TGTGCCATCTTGGGCAGACGTCTCTCCTACGAGCAGTACTTC.

J is TRBJ1-4 and V is TRBV5-5; D might be TRBD1 (5 bases). Trimming left V 4 bases short and J 5 bases short, with 18 bases between. The CDR3 loop spans 16 amino acids. Germline CDR1 and CDR2: SGHKS and YYEKEE (reference sequence). The CDR3 sequence: CASSPDTGTVNEKLFF. CDR3 nucleotides: TGTGCCAGCAGCCCCGACACGGGGACGGTCAATGAAAAACTGTTTTTT.

The chain couples TRBV5-1 to TRBJ1-4; D is unclear. The germline V and J ends were trimmed by 3 bases and 8 bases, with 8 bases remaining between them. Germline lookup yields CDR1 SGHRS and CDR2 YFSETQ. This CDR3 region has 12 residues. This CDR3 is CASSSPGEKLFF. CDR3 DNA: TGCGCCAGCAGCTCGCCGGGGGAAAAACTGTTTTTT.

This rearrangement joins TRBV6-5 to TRBJ1-5, with 8 bases aligning to TRBD1. Per the germline V gene, CDR1 is MNHEY and CDR2 is SVGAGI. With 8 bases clipped from V and 6 bases from J, the junction kept 6 bases outside the gene matches. The CDR3 has 13 residues. The CDR3 here is CASGTGGSQPQHF. The CDR3, as DNA: TGTGCCAGCGGTACAGGGGGAAGTCAGCCCCAGCATTTT.

The rearrangement links TRBV4-1 to TRBJ1-5, with 7 positions matching TRBD1. Germline trimming cut 3 bases from V and 7 bases from J; bases unmatched to any gene: 6. This CDR3 comprises 14 residues. From germline, CDR1 is MGHRA and CDR2 YSYEKL. In DNA form, the CDR3 reads TGCGCCAGCAGCCACCCGACAGGGAAACAGCCCCAGCATTTT. It codes for CASSHPTGKQPQHF.

V gene TRBV9 combines with J gene TRBJ1-1, with D possibly matching TRBD1 (5 bases). The CDR3 is 15 residues long. Germline V gene data show CDR1 as SGDLS and CDR2 as YYNGEE. V was pared by 0 bases and J by 4 bases, with 13 bases between. The CDR3 bases are TGTGCCAGCAGCGTAGCACCCCAGGGATTCACTGAAGCTTTCTTT. This translates into CASSVAPQGFTEAFF.

J is TRBJ2-5 and V is TRBV15; perhaps D is TRBD1 or TRBD2 (5 bases each). Germline V gives CDR1 LNHNV, CDR2 YYDKDF (reference sequence). V lost 0 bases and J lost 9, with 11 bases in between. This CDR3 spans 13 amino acids. For the CDR3, the DNA is TGTGCCACCAGCAGAGATGTGCAGGGAGCCCAGTACTTC. This sequence encodes CATSRDVQGAQYF.

The sample holds a few counts of this clone. The V call is TRBV5-8, the J call TRBJ2-4, with TRBD1 identical over 8 bases. V was pared by 4 bases and J by 7 bases, with 13 bases of the junction left unmatched. Germline CDR1 and CDR2: SGHTS and YDEGEE. The CDR3 runs 16 residues. The CDR3 DNA follows: TGTGCCAGCAGCCTTTTAATCGGCACAGGGGGGAACATTCAGTACTTC. Protein: CASSLLIGTGGNIQYF. The full variable domain, its missing parts supplied by reference TRBV5-8 and TRBJ2-4, is EAGVTQSPTHLIKTRGQQATLRCSPISGHTSVYWYQQALGLGLQFLLWYDEGEERNRGNFPPRFSGRQFPNYSSELNVNALELEDSALYLCASSLLIGTGGNIQYFGAGTRLSVL.

The chain couples TRBV9 to TRBJ1-1, with 11 bases lining up with TRBD1. V shed 4 bases and J 4 bases; nucleotides not matched to a gene: 3. This CDR3 comprises 14 residues. Germline V gives CDR1 SGDLS, CDR2 YYNGEE. CDR3 DNA: TGTGCCAGCAGCCTCGGGACAGGGGGCACTGAAGCTTTCTTT. Translation: CASSLGTGGTEAFF.